Below, 11 T cell receptor beta chains from the same sample are listed, as sequenced in a study of cytomegalovirus exposure and HLA in healthy donors. The PCR contained 60 Vbeta and 13 Jbeta primers. Here immunoSEQ multiplex PCR was the method, and the copy in TCRdb shows in-frame clones only, minus some. The sample yields roughly 120,000 clones, 79% seen once. Material for sequencing was PBMCs. Source of these receptors: a man aged 18 to 30 in good health and CMV-seronegative.

The CDR3 region has the DNA TGTGCCAGCAGCTTCCGGACAGGGACAGATACGCAGTATTTT. Translated: CASSFRTGTDTQYF. This rearrangement joins TRBV13 to TRBJ2-3; 8 bases are shared with TRBD1. The germline gives CDR1 PRHDT, CDR2 FYEKMQ (reference sequence). CDR3 length: 14 amino acids. Losses at the gene ends were 3 bases for V and 3 bases for J; bases not matched to a gene: 2.

J is TRBJ1-5 and V is TRBV19, with 10 bases lining up with TRBD1. Unmatched junction bases numbered 7, after V lost 7 bases and J lost 1 base. The V gene's germline CDR1 is LNHDA and CDR2 SQIVND (reference sequence). The CDR3 totals 16 residues. The CDR3 nucleotides are TGTGCCAGTACCGACAGGGGGCCTTTGAGCAATCAGCCCCAGCATTTT. It translates to CASTDRGPLSNQPQHF.

This chain connects TRBV19 to TRBJ2-1; tentative D call: TRBD1 (5 bases). The germline gives CDR1 LNHDA, CDR2 SQIVND (reference sequence). The CDR3 is 15 amino acids. V lost 6 bases and J 3 bases, leaving 15 bases between the germline ends. The CDR3 spells CASRETAQFYNEQFF. DNA for the CDR3: TGTGCCAGTAGGGAGACAGCCCAATTCTACAATGAGCAGTTCTTC. Based on the CDR3 plus reference TRBV19 and TRBJ2-1, the full variable domain is DGGITQSPKYLFRKEGQNVTLSCEQNLNHDAMYWYRQDPGQGLRLIYYSQIVNDFQKGDIAEGYSVSREKKESFPLTVTSAQKNPTAFYLCASRETAQFYNEQFFGPGTRLTVL.

CDR3 loop: CASSSFGETQYF. DNA for the CDR3: TGTGCCAGCAGTTCCTTCGGGGAGACCCAGTACTTC. The rearrangement links TRBV27 to TRBJ2-5; D call uncertain. Germline V CDR1 and CDR2: MNHEY, SMNVEV (reference sequence). This CDR3 spans 12 amino acids. The V and J ends lost 4 bases and 5 bases respectively, with 8 bases between them.

Notes on this clone: At one end, the junction sequence differs from germline, possibly due to a read error. V and J are TRBV28 and TRBJ1-3; 10 positions match TRBD1. This CDR3 region has 14 residues. The germline CDR1 and CDR2 sequences are MDHEN and SYDVKM. CDR3 protein: CASSISGTGVYPAF. CDR3 coding DNA: TGTGCCAGCAGCATATCCGGGACAGGGGTCTACCCTGCTTTT. The full variable domain, completed using reference TRBV28 and TRBJ1-3, is DVKVTQSSRYLVKRTGEKVFLECVQDMDHENMFWYRQDPGLGLRLIYFSYDVKMKEKGDIPEGYSVSREKKERFSLILESASTNQTSMYLCASSISGTGVYPAFGEGSWLTVV.

The rearrangement links TRBV11-2 to TRBJ2-7; D is perhaps TRBD1 or TRBD2 (5 bases each). Germline values: CDR1 SGHAT, CDR2 FQNNGV. Trimming removed 6 bases from V and 6 bases from J, with 12 bases in between. The CDR3 is 12 amino acids. The CDR3 DNA is TGTGCCAGCAGTCCAGGTGGGGGCGAGCAGTACGTC. Encoded protein: CASSPGGGEQYV.

This chain uses TRBV2 with TRBJ2-1, with a possible D match to TRBD1 (5 bases). The CDR3 has 14 amino acids. V lost 7 bases to trimming and J lost 1 base, with 11 bases between them. CDR1 SNHLY and CDR2 FYNNEI come from the germline V gene. The CDR3 here is CASIQGLSYNEQFF. CDR3 DNA sequence: TGTGCCAGCATTCAGGGTCTTTCCTACAATGAGCAGTTCTTC.

The chain carries TRBV5-1 and TRBJ2-1; D not certain. CDR1 and CDR2 from the germline V gene are SGHRS and YFSETQ. This CDR3 has 12 amino acids. V shed 4 bases and J shed 6 bases, with 8 bases lying between them. CDR3 nucleotides: TGCGCCAGCAGCCTCAACTTCAATGAGCAGTTCTTC. Translated, it gives CASSLNFNEQFF.

The chain joins TRBV4-3 to TRBJ1-2; D remains unclear. Looked up from germline, CDR1 is LGHNA and CDR2 is YSLEER. The CDR3 has 16 amino acids. Trimming took off 4 bases at V and 1 base at J, with 16 bases between the two ends. The CDR3 nucleotides are TGCGCCAGCAGCCCTTCCCCGAGGTTGAATAACTATGGCTACACCTTC. Translated: CASSPSPRLNNYGYTF.

The CDR3 here is CASSPVWAGETQYF. The CDR3 nucleotides are TGTGCCAGCAGCCCGGTTTGGGCTGGAGAGACCCAGTACTTC. The chain employs TRBV7-9 and TRBJ2-5; D gene unclear. V was clipped by 5 bases and J by 4 bases, with 14 bases between them. This CDR3 has 14 residues. The germline V gene encodes CDR1 SEHNR and CDR2 FQNEAQ (reference sequence).

The CDR3: CASSLDRAGGPNEQYV. The CDR3 DNA reads TGTGCCAGCAGCTTAGATCGGGCGGGAGGGCCGAACGAGCAGTACGTC. J is TRBJ2-7 and V is TRBV7-7; 9 nucleotides line up with TRBD2. Germline V gives CDR1 SSHAT, CDR2 FNYEAQ (reference sequence). CDR3 length: 16 residues. The V and J ends lost 1 base and 5 bases, in that order; junction bases with no gene match: 9.